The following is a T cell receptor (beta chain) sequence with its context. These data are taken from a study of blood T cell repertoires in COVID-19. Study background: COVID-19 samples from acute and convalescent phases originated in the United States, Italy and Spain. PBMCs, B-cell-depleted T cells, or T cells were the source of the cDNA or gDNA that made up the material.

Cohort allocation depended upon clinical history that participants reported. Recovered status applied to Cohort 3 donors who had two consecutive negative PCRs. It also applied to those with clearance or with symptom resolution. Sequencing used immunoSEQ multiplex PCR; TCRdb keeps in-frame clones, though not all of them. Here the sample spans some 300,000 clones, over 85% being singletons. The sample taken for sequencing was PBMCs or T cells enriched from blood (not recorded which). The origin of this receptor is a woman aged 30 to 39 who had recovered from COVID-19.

CDR3 sequence: CASSLITPGWADTQYF. CDR3 DNA sequence: TGTGCCAGCAGCTTGATTACCCCCGGGTGGGCAGATACGCAGTATTTT. The chain has TRBV7-9 and TRBJ2-3; D not resolved. Germline V gene sequence: CDR1 SEHNR, CDR2 FQNEAQ (reference sequence). The CDR3 consists of 16 residues. Trimming took 3 bases from V and 4 from J, leaving 17 bases between them.